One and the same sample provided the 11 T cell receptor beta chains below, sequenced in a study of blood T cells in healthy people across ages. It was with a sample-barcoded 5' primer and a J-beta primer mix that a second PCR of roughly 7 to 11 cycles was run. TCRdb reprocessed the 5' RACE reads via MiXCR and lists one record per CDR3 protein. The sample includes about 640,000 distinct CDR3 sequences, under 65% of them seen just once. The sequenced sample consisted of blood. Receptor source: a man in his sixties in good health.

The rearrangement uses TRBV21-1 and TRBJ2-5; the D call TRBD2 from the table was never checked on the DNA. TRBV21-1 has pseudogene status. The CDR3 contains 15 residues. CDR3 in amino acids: CASSEETSGEETQYF. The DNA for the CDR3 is TGTGCCAGCAGCGAAGAGACTAGCGGGGAAGAGACCCAGTACTTC.

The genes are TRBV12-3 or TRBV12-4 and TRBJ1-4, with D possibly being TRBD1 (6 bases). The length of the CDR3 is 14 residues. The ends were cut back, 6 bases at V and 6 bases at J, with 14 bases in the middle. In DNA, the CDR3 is TGTGCCAGCAGCTTCCTCAGGGGATATGAAAAACTGTTTTTT. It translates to CASSFLRGYEKLFF.

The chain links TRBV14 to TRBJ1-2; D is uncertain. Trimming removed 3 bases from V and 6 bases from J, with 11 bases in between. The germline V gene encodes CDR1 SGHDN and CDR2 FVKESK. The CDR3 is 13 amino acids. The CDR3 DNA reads TGTGCCAGCAGCCAGGAGGCAATCCATGGCTACACCTTC. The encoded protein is CASSQEAIHGYTF.

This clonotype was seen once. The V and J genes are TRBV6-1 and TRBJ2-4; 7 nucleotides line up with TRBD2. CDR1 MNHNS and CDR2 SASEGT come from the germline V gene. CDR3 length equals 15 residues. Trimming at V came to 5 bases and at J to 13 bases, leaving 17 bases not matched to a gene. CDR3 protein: CASSRDYSRSNEQYF. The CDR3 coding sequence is TGTGCCAGCAGTCGGGACTATTCTCGGAGTAATGAGCAGTACTTC.

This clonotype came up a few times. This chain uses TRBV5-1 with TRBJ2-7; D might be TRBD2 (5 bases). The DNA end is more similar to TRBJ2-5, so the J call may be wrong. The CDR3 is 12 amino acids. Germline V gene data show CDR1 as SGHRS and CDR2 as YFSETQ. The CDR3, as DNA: TGCGCCAGCGCGGCGGGTCAAGAGACCCAGTACTTC. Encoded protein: CASAAGQETQYF.

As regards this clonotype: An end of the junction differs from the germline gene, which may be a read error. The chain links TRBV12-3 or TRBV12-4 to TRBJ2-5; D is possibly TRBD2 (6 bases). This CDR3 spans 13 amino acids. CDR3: CTSRLGGQETQYF. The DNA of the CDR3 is TGTACCAGCAGGCTGGGAGGTCAAGAGACCCAGTACTTC.

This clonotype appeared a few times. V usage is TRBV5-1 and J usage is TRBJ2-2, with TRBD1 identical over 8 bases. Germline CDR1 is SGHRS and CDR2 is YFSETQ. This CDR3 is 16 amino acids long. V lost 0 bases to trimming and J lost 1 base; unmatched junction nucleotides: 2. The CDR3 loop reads CASSLADRGNTGELFF. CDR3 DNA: TGCGCCAGCAGCTTGGCCGACAGGGGGAACACCGGGGAGCTGTTTTTT.

The CDR3 nucleotides read TGTGCCAGCAGCTTAGCGAGCAGGTACAATGAGCAGTTCTTC. The encoded protein is CASSLASRYNEQFF. This chain links TRBV7-9 with TRBJ2-1; D is unresolved. Trimming cost V 0 bases and J 4 bases, with 7 bases left between them. Germline loops: CDR1 SEHNR, CDR2 FQNEAQ (reference sequence). The CDR3 has 14 residues.

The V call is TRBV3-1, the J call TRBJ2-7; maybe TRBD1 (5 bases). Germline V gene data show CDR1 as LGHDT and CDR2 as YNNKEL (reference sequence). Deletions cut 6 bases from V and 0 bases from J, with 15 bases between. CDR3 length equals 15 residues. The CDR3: CASSRRVNPSYEQYF. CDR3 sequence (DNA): TGTGCCAGCAGTCGCAGGGTAAACCCCTCCTACGAGCAGTACTTC.

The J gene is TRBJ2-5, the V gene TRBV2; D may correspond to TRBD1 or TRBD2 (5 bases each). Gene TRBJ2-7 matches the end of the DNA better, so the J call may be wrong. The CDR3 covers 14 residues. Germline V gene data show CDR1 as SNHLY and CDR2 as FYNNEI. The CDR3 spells CASSPSRDDYEQYF. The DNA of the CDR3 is TGTGCCAGCAGTCCCTCCCGGGACGACTACGAGCAGTACTTC.

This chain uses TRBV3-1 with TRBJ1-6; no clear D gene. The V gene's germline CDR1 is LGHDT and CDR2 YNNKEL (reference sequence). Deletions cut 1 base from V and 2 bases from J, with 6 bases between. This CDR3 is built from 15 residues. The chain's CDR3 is CASSQVAAYNSPLHF. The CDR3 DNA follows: TGTGCCAGCAGCCAAGTGGCAGCCTATAATTCACCCCTCCACTTT.